The 13 T cell receptor beta chains reported below all come from one sample, sequenced in a study of cytomegalovirus exposure and HLA in healthy donors. The repertoire was sequenced with immunoSEQ multiplex PCR; TCRdb's copy has only in-frame clones and lacks some. The data show around 94,000 clones, roughly 95% seen once. Input material: PBMCs. Source of these receptors: a woman under 30 in good health and CMV-seronegative.

The chain carries TRBV18 and TRBJ1-6; TRBD1 matches 8 bases. The junction had 5 bases not matched to a gene; V was cut back by 3 bases and J by 10 bases. The germline V gene has CDR1 KGHSH and CDR2 LQKENI. The CDR3 is 14 residues long. CDR3 sequence: CASSPGQGGSPLHF. The CDR3, as DNA: TGTGCCAGCTCACCCGGACAGGGAGGCTCACCCCTCCACTTT.

This clone showed up just once. The chain combines TRBV4-3 with TRBJ2-1; 7 bases align to TRBD1. Per the germline V gene, CDR1 is LGHNA and CDR2 is YSLEER. J was trimmed by 4 bases and V by 3 bases; bases with no gene match: 6. The CDR3 loop spans 15 amino acids. CDR3 in DNA: TGCGCCAGCAGCCATGAGGGACAGACTTACAATGAGCAGTTCTTC. Its protein product is CASSHEGQTYNEQFF.

The CDR3 reads CASSLGVGDTEAFF. DNA for the CDR3: TGTGCCAGCAGCTTGGGAGTAGGGGACACTGAAGCTTTCTTT. The rearrangement uses TRBV5-6 and TRBJ1-1; tentative D call: TRBD1 (5 bases). This CDR3 has 14 residues. Trimming shortened V by 0 bases and J by 3 bases, and 9 bases separated the two germline ends. Per the germline V gene, CDR1 is SGHDT and CDR2 is YYEEEE. The full variable domain, with the rest looked up from reference TRBV5-6 and TRBJ1-1, is DAGVTQSPTHLIKTRGQQVTLRCSPKSGHDTVSWYQQALGQGPQFIFQYYEEEERQRGNFPDRFSGHQFPNYSSELNVNALLLGDSALYLCASSLGVGDTEAFFGQGTRLTVV.

The rearrangement joins TRBV19 to TRBJ1-6; 8 bases line up with TRBD1. Germline CDR1 LNHDA, CDR2 SQIVND (reference sequence). Trimming at V came to 6 bases and at J to 8 bases, leaving 6 bases not matched to a gene. This CDR3 is built from 14 residues. In nucleotides, the CDR3 is TGTGCCAGTAGCCCAACGACAGGGGATTCACCCCTCCACTTT. It is translated as CASSPTTGDSPLHF.

The chain is built from TRBV4-2 and TRBJ1-1; D is uncertain. The CDR3 runs 13 residues. The germline V gene has CDR1 LGHNA and CDR2 YNFKEQ. Between the trimmed V and J ends, which lost 6 bases and 9 bases, there was a span of 17 bases. CDR3: CASSHDGRDQAFF. The CDR3 DNA is TGTGCCAGCAGTCACGATGGACGGGATCAAGCTTTCTTT.

The chain recombines TRBV7-9 with TRBJ1-2; 7 bases line up with TRBD1. This CDR3 has 14 amino acids. The ends lost 5 bases at V and 3 bases at J; junction bases unmatched: 6. The V gene's germline CDR1 is SEHNR and CDR2 FQNEAQ (reference sequence). CDR3 region: CASSPQGLDYGYTF. CDR3 nucleotides: TGTGCCAGCAGCCCACAGGGGCTGGACTATGGCTACACCTTC.

Written as DNA, the CDR3 is TGCGCCAGCAGCTTGGAGCAGGAGGCTGGCTACACCTTC. Protein product: CASSLEQEAGYTF. This chain links TRBV5-1 with TRBJ1-2; D remains ambiguous. Germline V lookup: CDR1 SGHRS, CDR2 YFSETQ. V was trimmed by 0 bases and J by 7 bases, leaving 10 bases between them. The CDR3 has 13 residues. Using reference TRBV5-1 and TRBJ1-2 for the parts outside the CDR3, the full variable domain is KAGVTQTPRYLIKTRGQQVTLSCSPISGHRSVSWYQQTPGQGLQFLFEYFSETQRNKGNFPGRFSGRQFSNSRSEMNVSTLELGDSALYLCASSLEQEAGYTFGSGTRLTVV.

The rearrangement uses TRBV7-8 and TRBJ2-3; 14 bases fit TRBD2. Germline assignment: CDR1 SGHVS and CDR2 FQNEAQ. V lost 4 bases, J lost 6 bases, and 6 bases stayed unmatched. This CDR3 contains 16 residues. The CDR3 sequence is CASSSRTSGGRDTQYF. The CDR3 coding sequence is TGTGCCAGCAGCTCCCGGACTAGCGGGGGGAGGGATACGCAGTATTTT.

CDR3 amino acids: CAWSVPPTGRRFSPLHF. CDR3 in DNA: TGTGCCTGGAGTGTCCCCCCAACAGGGAGAAGGTTTTCACCCCTCCACTTT. The gene calls are TRBV30 and TRBJ1-6; D perhaps matches TRBD1 (6 bases). CDR3 length equals 17 residues. Trimming pared 0 bases from V and 9 bases from J, leaving 21 bases between. Germline assignment: CDR1 GTSNPN and CDR2 SVGIG (reference sequence).

This chain links TRBV30 with TRBJ1-5; tentatively, D is TRBD1 (5 bases). Germline assignment: CDR1 GTSNPN and CDR2 SVGIG (reference sequence). This CDR3 contains 14 residues. V lost 0 bases and J lost 6, with 12 bases in between. CDR3 sequence: CAWSVGREVQPQHF. The CDR3 region has the DNA TGTGCCTGGAGTGTGGGGCGCGAGGTTCAGCCCCAGCATTTT.

The chain joins TRBV5-6 to TRBJ1-2, with 10 bases aligning to TRBD1. The germline V gene encodes CDR1 SGHDT and CDR2 YYEEEE. This CDR3 is 14 amino acids long. V gave up 4 bases and J gave up 4 bases; unmatched junction bases: 4. For the CDR3, the DNA is TGTGCCAGCAGCCAAGGGACAGGGGTCTATGGCTACACCTTC. Its translation: CASSQGTGVYGYTF.

The V gene is TRBV7-3, the J gene TRBJ2-7; 7 positions agree with TRBD1. CDR1 is SGHTA, CDR2 FQGTGA, per germline. This CDR3 has 14 amino acids. The J segment lost 0 bases and the V segment lost 5 bases, leaving 4 bases of the junction unmatched. CDR3 bases: TGTGCCAGCAGCGCGACAGGGTCCTCCTACGAGCAGTACTTC. Amino acid sequence: CASSATGSSYEQYF. The full variable domain, in which reference TRBV7-3 and TRBJ2-7 provide the parts outside the CDR3, is GAGVSQTPSNKVTEKGKYVELRCDPISGHTALYWYRQSLGQGPEFLIYFQGTGAADDSGLPNDRFFAVRPEGSVSTLKIQRTERGDSAVYLCASSATGSSYEQYFGPGTRLTVT.

The chain employs TRBV9 and TRBJ2-7, with TRBD1 matching 8 bases. J was trimmed by 3 bases and V by 4 bases; bases with no gene match: 6. Germline-derived CDR1 and CDR2 are SGDLS and YYNGEE. There are 14 residues in the CDR3. This CDR3 is CASSRDRSNYEQYF. CDR3 DNA: TGTGCCAGCAGCCGGGACAGGTCAAACTACGAGCAGTACTTC.